These 27 T cell receptor beta chains were sequenced from one sample in a study of memory CD8 T cells in hepatitis C reinfection. Specified time point: pre-reinfection, 55 to 20 weeks before reinfection detection. No in vitro expansion preceded TCR sequencing of the sorted cells. Here immunoSEQ multiplex PCR was the method, and the copy in TCRdb shows in-frame clones only, minus some. The repertoire holds 5,000 to 6,500 clones, with 85% to 90% as singletons. Sequenced sample: naive CD8+ T cells sorted from blood. The source is a man over 45 with hepatitis C virus infection.

The chain recombines TRBV28 with TRBJ2-5; D unresolved. The end of the DNA aligns better with TRBJ2-7, so the J call may be wrong. Germline CDR1 MDHEN, CDR2 SYDVKM. The CDR3 spans 12 residues. The CDR3 loop is CASSFLEYEQYF. DNA of the CDR3: TGTGCCAGCAGTTTTCTAGAATACGAGCAGTACTTC.

This chain connects TRBV15 to TRBJ2-1; 13 bases map to TRBD2. Germline assignment: CDR1 LNHNV and CDR2 YYDKDF (reference sequence). V shed 5 bases and J 0 bases; nucleotides not matched to a gene: 7. CDR3 length equals 18 residues. The DNA of the CDR3 is TGTGCCACCAGCTTATTTAGGACTAGCGGGAGCTCCTACAATGAGCAGTTCTTC. It yields the protein CATSLFRTSGSSYNEQFF.

This chain joins TRBV30 and TRBJ2-5; 7 nucleotides line up with TRBD1. CDR1 is GTSNPN and CDR2 is SVGIG in the germline V gene (reference sequence). CDR3 length: 14 amino acids. The V and J ends lost 2 bases and 5 bases, in that order; junction bases with no gene match: 8. The DNA for the CDR3 is TGTGCCTGGAGTACAGGGGAGCAGCAGGAGACCCAGTACTTC. Protein: CAWSTGEQQETQYF.

The genes are TRBV4-3 and TRBJ1-1; D may be TRBD1 (6 bases). This CDR3 region has 13 residues. Germline lookup yields CDR1 LGHNA and CDR2 YSLEER. The V and J ends lost 0 bases and 8 bases respectively, with 10 bases between them. CDR3 sequence reads: CASSQDRGAEAFF. The DNA of the CDR3 is TGCGCCAGCAGCCAAGATCGGGGGGCCGAAGCTTTCTTT.

V gene TRBV7-2 combines with J gene TRBJ2-2, with TRBD2 matching over 7 bases. The junction had 12 bases not matched to a gene; V was cut back by 11 bases and J by 6 bases. In germline, CDR1 is SGHTA, CDR2 FQGNSA. This CDR3 region has 14 residues. In nucleotides, the CDR3 is TGTGCCGTCCCCGGGGGGAGTTTGGCCGGGGAGCTGTTTTTT. This gives the protein CAVPGGSLAGELFF. Supplemented by reference TRBV7-2 and TRBJ2-2, the full variable domain reads GAGVSQSPSNKVTEKGKDVELRCDPISGHTALYWYRQSLGQGLEFLIYFQGNSAPDKSGLPSDRFSAERTGGSVSTLTIQRTQQEDSAVYLCAVPGGSLAGELFFGEGSRLTVL.

V and J are TRBV19 and TRBJ2-7; 12 bases agree with TRBD2. The CDR3 is made up of 16 amino acids. The germline CDR1 and CDR2 sequences are LNHDA and SQIVND (reference sequence). Trimming removed 6 bases from V and 2 bases from J; junction bases left unmatched: 8. In nucleotides, the CDR3 is TGTGCCAGTAGCCCGACTAGCGGGAGAGACACCTACGAGCAGTACTTC. Translating it yields CASSPTSGRDTYEQYF.

J is TRBJ2-1 and V is TRBV5-1; D may be TRBD2 (6 bases). The CDR3 sequence is 15 residues long. Germline V gene data show CDR1 as SGHRS and CDR2 as YFSETQ. Trimming cost V 2 bases and J 4 bases, with 13 bases left between them. As DNA, the CDR3 is TGCGCCAGCAGCTTAATAGGGACTCCTTACAATGAGCAGTTCTTC. Protein sequence: CASSLIGTPYNEQFF.

The count of this clone is one. The chain employs TRBV27 and TRBJ2-7; D unclear. CDR3 size: 14 residues. V lost 4 bases to trimming and J lost 4 bases, with 14 bases between them. Germline CDR1 is MNHEY and CDR2 is SMNVEV (reference sequence). In nucleotides, the CDR3 is TGTGCCAGCAGTTCGCGAGGAACCGTTTACGAGCAGTACTTC. This codes for CASSSRGTVYEQYF.

V and J are TRBV4-3 and TRBJ2-5, with D maybe TRBD2 (5 bases). The germline V and J ends were trimmed by 1 base and 11 bases, with 14 bases remaining between them. Germline CDR1 LGHNA, CDR2 YSLEER. The CDR3 sequence is 13 residues long. The CDR3 nucleotides read TGCGCCAGCAGCCAAGGGGCGGGTAGGGAGCAGTACTTC. As protein: CASSQGAGREQYF.

V is TRBV27 and J is TRBJ1-1; D gene ambiguous. Germline values: CDR1 MNHEY, CDR2 SMNVEV (reference sequence). V shed 6 bases and J shed 0 bases, with 14 bases lying between them. This CDR3 region has 15 residues. As DNA, the CDR3 is TGTGCCAGCAGCGCTATCAAAACCCTGAACACTGAAGCTTTCTTT. Translated: CASSAIKTLNTEAFF.

This chain links TRBV19 with TRBJ1-5, with a weak D call TRBD1 (6 bases). The ends were cut back, 2 bases at V and 3 bases at J, with 11 bases in the middle. This CDR3 has 15 residues. Germline lookup yields CDR1 LNHDA and CDR2 SQIVND (reference sequence). For the CDR3, the DNA is TGTGCCAGTAGTATAAAACCAGGGGACAATCAGCCCCAGCATTTT. Encoded protein: CASSIKPGDNQPQHF.

This chain connects TRBV7-9 to TRBJ2-5; tentatively, D is TRBD2 (6 bases). V was pared by 7 bases and J by 1 base, with 19 bases between. Germline V lookup: CDR1 SEHNR, CDR2 FQNEAQ (reference sequence). The CDR3 runs 16 residues. CDR3 protein: CASTHQTSSGQETQYF. In nucleotides, the CDR3 is TGTGCCAGCACCCACCAGACTAGTTCGGGCCAAGAGACCCAGTACTTC.

In this sample, this clone turned up once. The V and J genes are TRBV9 and TRBJ2-7; possibly TRBD2 for D (6 bases). This CDR3 spans 14 amino acids. Trimming took 5 bases from V and 3 from J, leaving 15 bases between them. Per the germline V gene, CDR1 is SGDLS and CDR2 is YYNGEE. The CDR3 region has the DNA TGTGCCAGCAGTCCAACCGGGAGCGACTACGAGCAGTACTTC. It yields the protein CASSPTGSDYEQYF. The entire variable domain, with the rest obtained from reference TRBV9 and TRBJ2-7, is as follows: DSGVTQTPKHLITATGQRVTLRCSPRSGDLSVYWYQQSLDQGLQFLIQYYNGEERAKGNILERFSAQQFPDLHSELNLSSLELGDSALYFCASSPTGSDYEQYFGPGTRLTVT.

The chain carries TRBV5-1 and TRBJ2-3; 10 nucleotides agree with TRBD2. Trimming removed 4 bases from V and 1 base from J; junction bases left unmatched: 6. Germline CDR1 and CDR2: SGHRS and YFSETQ. The CDR3 is 16 amino acids. The CDR3 DNA is TGCGCCAGCAGCCTTCTTCTAGCGGGAGGCACAGATACGCAGTATTTT. This translates into CASSLLLAGGTDTQYF.

The chain joins TRBV9 to TRBJ2-1, with TRBD2 matching 9 bases. This CDR3 has 15 residues. Germline V gives CDR1 SGDLS, CDR2 YYNGEE. V lost 3 bases and J lost 2; bases outside the gene matches: 3. The CDR3 spells CASSGTSATYNEQFF. DNA of the CDR3: TGTGCCAGCAGCGGGACTAGCGCTACCTACAATGAGCAGTTCTTC.

This clone was seen once. The gene calls are TRBV27 and TRBJ2-3, with 7 bases lining up with TRBD1. Germline-derived CDR1 and CDR2 are MNHEY and SMNVEV (reference sequence). The CDR3 extends over 14 amino acids. V trimming: 6 bases; J trimming: 4 bases; junction bases outside the gene matches: 7. CDR3 region: CASRRGQAADTQYF. The CDR3 DNA follows: TGTGCCAGCAGGCGCGGACAGGCGGCAGATACGCAGTATTTT.

The V and J genes are TRBV28 and TRBJ2-3, with D unresolved. Germline V gene sequence: CDR1 MDHEN, CDR2 SYDVKM. The CDR3 runs 13 residues. The ends were cut back, 6 bases at V and 5 bases at J, with 12 bases in the middle. The CDR3 is CASSREARDTQYF. CDR3 bases: TGTGCCAGCAGCCGTGAGGCCCGAGATACGCAGTATTTT. The full variable domain, completed using reference TRBV28 and TRBJ2-3, is DVKVTQSSRYLVKRTGEKVFLECVQDMDHENMFWYRQDPGLGLRLIYFSYDVKMKEKGDIPEGYSVSREKKERFSLILESASTNQTSMYLCASSREARDTQYFGPGTRLTVL.

This rearrangement joins TRBV16 to TRBJ2-7; D perhaps matches TRBD2 (5 bases). Per the germline V gene, CDR1 is KGHSY and CDR2 is FQNENV. This CDR3 has 15 amino acids. Trimming left V 2 bases short and J 2 bases short, with 13 bases between. CDR3 DNA: TGTGCCAGCAGCCAACGTCTAGCTGACACCTACGAGCAGTACTTC. As protein: CASSQRLADTYEQYF.

The J gene is TRBJ2-7, the V gene TRBV6-1; 7 bases align to TRBD1. V shed 3 bases and J 5 bases; nucleotides not matched to a gene: 7. Germline values: CDR1 MNHNS, CDR2 SASEGT. The CDR3 has 14 residues. This CDR3 is CASSDRDRSNEQYF. The CDR3 DNA is TGTGCCAGCAGTGATCGGGACAGATCCAACGAGCAGTACTTC.

The chain couples TRBV5-4 to TRBJ2-1; TRBD2 might be the D (5 bases). The CDR3 length is 12 residues. V lost 4 bases and J lost 8, with 10 bases in between. Germline CDR1 is SGHNT and CDR2 is YYREEE (reference sequence). The CDR3 DNA reads TGTGCCAGCAGCAGGACTGGGGATGAGCAGTTCTTC. It encodes CASSRTGDEQFF.

The V and J genes are TRBV11-3 and TRBJ2-5, with a weak D call TRBD2 (6 bases). The CDR3 is 14 residues long. V lost 5 bases, J lost 7 bases, and 17 bases lay in between. CDR1 is SGHNT, CDR2 YENEEA, per germline. The CDR3 spells CASSARDSRGTQYF. For the CDR3, the DNA is TGTGCCAGCAGCGCCCGGGACTCTAGGGGGACCCAGTACTTC.

In its sample, this clone was seen a few times. V is TRBV5-6 and J is TRBJ2-7; unclear D gene. Looked up from germline, CDR1 is SGHDT and CDR2 is YYEEEE. Trimming took 0 bases from V and 4 from J, leaving 11 bases between them. This CDR3 is built from 14 residues. The CDR3 reads CASSLGLVGYEQYF. DNA of the CDR3: TGTGCCAGCAGCTTGGGGCTAGTCGGGTACGAGCAGTACTTC.

The CDR3 loop is CASSQPDSDEQYF. CDR3 sequence (DNA): TGCGCCAGCAGCCAACCTGACTCGGACGAGCAGTACTTC. This chain links TRBV4-1 with TRBJ2-7; D is undetermined. The CDR3 totals 13 residues. V lost 2 bases and J lost 5, with 10 bases in between. Germline loops: CDR1 MGHRA, CDR2 YSYEKL.

The chain links TRBV7-8 to TRBJ1-2; 11 bases are a match to TRBD1. This CDR3 has 16 residues. Germline CDR1 and CDR2: SGHVS and FQNEAQ. The V segment lost 0 bases and the J segment 1 base; nucleotides outside the gene matches: 1. CDR3 protein: CASSLAGTGGNYGYTF. The CDR3 bases are TGTGCCAGCAGCTTAGCGGGGACAGGGGGTAACTATGGCTACACCTTC.

The chain joins TRBV5-1 to TRBJ1-1; TRBD1 matches 7 bases. Germline V CDR1 and CDR2: SGHRS, YFSETQ. The CDR3 is 15 residues long. Trimming took 0 bases from V and 5 from J; bases not matched to a gene: 7. The CDR3 here is CASSLESGGYTEAFF. The CDR3 region has the DNA TGCGCCAGCAGCTTGGAGTCAGGGGGTTATACTGAAGCTTTCTTT.

The V and J genes are TRBV6-1 and TRBJ2-2; TRBD2 is a possible D gene (5 bases). There are 13 residues in the CDR3. V was shortened by 6 bases and J by 5 bases, with 10 bases between the two germline ends. CDR1 MNHNS and CDR2 SASEGT come from the germline V gene. The CDR3 DNA reads TGTGCCAGCAGCCTGACGGGAACCGGGGAGCTGTTTTTT. It translates to CASSLTGTGELFF.

V and J are TRBV5-6 and TRBJ2-3; a possible D gene is TRBD1 (6 bases). CDR3 length equals 15 residues. Deletions cut 0 bases from V and 0 bases from J, with 8 bases between. CDR1 is SGHDT and CDR2 is YYEEEE in the germline V gene. The DNA for the CDR3 is TGTGCCAGCAGCTTGGTCAGGGGCAGCACAGATACGCAGTATTTT. This encodes CASSLVRGSTDTQYF.